Below are 14 T cell receptor beta chains sequenced from a single sample in a study of T cell responses to AZD1222 COVID-19 vaccine. Produced via immunoSEQ multiplex PCR; TCRdb's table is partial and in-frame only. The sample contains approximately 140,000 clones, about 93% of which appear only once. This specimen consisted of peripheral blood, obtained on day 0 of AZD1222 vaccination. The origin of the receptors is an adult in good health.

The chain couples TRBV29-1 to TRBJ2-5, with 11 bases matching TRBD1. After removal of 1 base from V and 0 bases from J, the junction contained 7 bases not matched to a gene. This CDR3 comprises 17 residues. The germline V gene encodes CDR1 SQVTM and CDR2 ANQGSEA. The CDR3 nucleotides read TGCAGCGTTGAAGTCCCGGACAGGGGGCCCTACCAAGAGACCCAGTACTTC. This gives the protein CSVEVPDRGPYQETQYF.

The rearrangement uses TRBV7-2 and TRBJ2-2; 15 nucleotides line up with TRBD2. This CDR3 has 18 residues. V was pared by 4 bases and J by 4 bases, with 7 bases of the junction left unmatched. CDR1 is SGHTA and CDR2 is FQGNSA in the germline V gene. CDR3 in amino acids: CASSSGLAGGMGTGELFF. In DNA form, the CDR3 reads TGTGCCAGCAGCTCGGGACTAGCGGGAGGAATGGGCACCGGGGAGCTGTTTTTT.

The chain recombines TRBV7-6 with TRBJ1-5; no clear D gene. The V and J ends lost 2 bases and 6 bases respectively, with 5 bases between them. The CDR3 is made up of 12 amino acids. CDR1 and CDR2 from the germline V gene are SGHVS and FNYEAQ. The CDR3 loop reads CASSLLGQPQHF. CDR3 DNA: TGTGCCAGCAGCTTACTGGGTCAGCCCCAGCATTTT.

The chain joins TRBV6-5 to TRBJ1-1; D gene unclear. Germline loops: CDR1 MNHEY, CDR2 SVGAGI. The CDR3 is 11 residues long. Trimming removed 6 bases from V and 7 bases from J, with 9 bases in between. Here the CDR3 DNA reads TGTGCCAGCAGGACGGCCGGTGAAGCTTTCTTT. Amino acid sequence: CASRTAGEAFF.

This clone was counted only a few times. The gene calls are TRBV6-5 and TRBJ1-1; D may be TRBD1 (6 bases). Per germline, CDR1 MNHEY and CDR2 SVGAGI. V shed 6 bases and J shed 7 bases, with 9 bases lying between them. The CDR3 contains 11 residues. The CDR3 sequence is CASSGGGEAFF. DNA for the CDR3: TGTGCCAGCAGCGGGGGCGGTGAAGCTTTCTTT.

The CDR3 loop is CASSEGYWNTGELFF. The CDR3 bases are TGTGCCAGCAGTGAAGGCTATTGGAACACCGGGGAGCTGTTTTTT. The chain uses TRBV6-1 and TRBJ2-2; no firm D call. Germline V gene data show CDR1 as MNHNS and CDR2 as SASEGT. CDR3 length equals 15 residues. Deletions cut 1 base from V and 1 base from J, with 7 bases between.

This chain connects TRBV9 to TRBJ1-5; D ambiguous. The CDR3 sequence is 13 residues long. V lost 7 bases, J lost 0 bases, and 8 bases lay in between. In germline, CDR1 is SGDLS, CDR2 YYNGEE. The CDR3 sequence is CASGRSSNQPQHF. The CDR3 DNA reads as TGTGCCAGCGGACGGTCTAGCAATCAGCCCCAGCATTTT.

The sample holds one count of this clone. The chain couples TRBV27 to TRBJ2-1; unclear D gene. The CDR3 loop spans 16 amino acids. CDR1 is MNHEY, CDR2 SMNVEV, per germline (reference sequence). The germline V and J ends were trimmed by 1 base and 1 base, with 11 bases remaining between them. The chain's CDR3 is CASSLFWASSYNEQFF. The CDR3 nucleotides read TGTGCCAGCAGTTTATTTTGGGCCTCTTCCTACAATGAGCAGTTCTTC.

The V gene is TRBV4-1, the J gene TRBJ1-1; D is undetermined. V was clipped by 1 base and J by 3 bases, with 9 bases between them. This CDR3 region has 14 residues. CDR1 and CDR2 from the germline V gene are MGHRA and YSYEKL. The CDR3 spells CASSQGSWYTEAFF. The CDR3, as DNA: TGCGCCAGCAGCCAAGGCTCTTGGTACACTGAAGCTTTCTTT.

The chain carries TRBV19 and TRBJ2-2; D remains ambiguous. Looked up from germline, CDR1 is LNHDA and CDR2 is SQIVND (reference sequence). The CDR3 length is 13 residues. V lost 3 bases, J lost 6 bases, and 8 bases lay in between. The CDR3 DNA sequence: TGTGCCAGTAGTATTAGGGTCTCCGGGGAGCTGTTTTTT. Translation: CASSIRVSGELFF.

The genes are TRBV13 and TRBJ2-1, with TRBD2 matching over 7 bases. The CDR3 totals 14 residues. The germline V gene encodes CDR1 PRHDT and CDR2 FYEKMQ (reference sequence). After removal of 0 bases from V and 11 bases from J, the junction contained 7 bases not matched to a gene. CDR3: CASSLGLGGMKQFF. For the CDR3, the DNA is TGTGCCAGCAGCTTAGGCCTGGGAGGGATGAAGCAGTTCTTC.

The chain combines TRBV9 with TRBJ2-1; D gene ambiguous. Germline V gene lookup returns CDR1 SGDLS and CDR2 YYNGEE. The CDR3 sequence is 16 residues long. Trimming stripped 4 bases from V and 0 bases from J, with 14 bases between. The CDR3 loop is CASSSIGPSSYNEQFF. DNA for the CDR3: TGTGCCAGCAGCTCCATAGGGCCGAGCTCCTACAATGAGCAGTTCTTC.

This rearrangement joins TRBV11-2 to TRBJ1-6, with D uncertain. Trimming shortened V by 7 bases and J by 8 bases, and 15 bases separated the two germline ends. The V gene's germline CDR1 is SGHAT and CDR2 FQNNGV. The CDR3 is 14 residues long. This CDR3 reads CASTPSSGDSPLHF. The CDR3 coding sequence is TGTGCCAGCACCCCTTCGTCGGGCGATTCACCCCTCCACTTT.

The V call is TRBV28, the J call TRBJ2-3; 8 bases fit TRBD2. CDR3 length equals 15 residues. Germline CDR1 and CDR2: MDHEN and SYDVKM. V lost 0 bases and J lost 6; bases outside the gene matches: 5. CDR3 sequence reads: CASSLWASGRDTQYF. The CDR3 DNA follows: TGTGCCAGCAGTTTATGGGCTAGCGGGCGGGATACGCAGTATTTT.